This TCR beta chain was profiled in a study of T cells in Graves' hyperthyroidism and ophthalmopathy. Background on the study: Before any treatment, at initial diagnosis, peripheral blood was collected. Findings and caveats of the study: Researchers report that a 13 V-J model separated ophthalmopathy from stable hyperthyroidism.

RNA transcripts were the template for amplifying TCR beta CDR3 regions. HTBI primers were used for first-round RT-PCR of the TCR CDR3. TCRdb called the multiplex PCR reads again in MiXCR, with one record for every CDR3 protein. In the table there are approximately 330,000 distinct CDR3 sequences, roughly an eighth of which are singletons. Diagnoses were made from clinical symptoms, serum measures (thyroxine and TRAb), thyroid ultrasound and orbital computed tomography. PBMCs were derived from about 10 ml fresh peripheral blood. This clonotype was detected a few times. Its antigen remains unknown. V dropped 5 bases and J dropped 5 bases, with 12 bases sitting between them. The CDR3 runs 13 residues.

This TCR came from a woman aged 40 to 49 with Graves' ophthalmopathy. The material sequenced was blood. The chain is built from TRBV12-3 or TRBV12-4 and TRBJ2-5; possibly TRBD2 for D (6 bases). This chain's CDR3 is CASSNGGFETQYF. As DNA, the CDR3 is TGTGCCAGCAGTAACGGGGGATTTGAGACCCAGTACTTC.